The source of this T cell receptor beta chain is a study of pediatric ulcerative colitis. The CDR3 has 16 amino acids. The V end was cut by 5 bases, the J end by 2 bases, with 18 bases between. Germline V lookup: CDR1 MDHEN, CDR2 SYDVKM. One to two pinch biopsies were taken from the rectum during colonoscopy. Up to 500,000 reads were sequenced per sample. Here immunoSEQ multiplex PCR was the method, and the copy in TCRdb shows in-frame clones only, minus some. The sample comprises 15,000 to 20,000 clones, roughly 80% of which are singletons, and about 7.6% rests with the top ten. Study-level findings and limits: A couple of rectal clonotypes were found only in ulcerative colitis patients, all of them. Compared with controls, ulcerative colitis showed greater blood-rectum clone sharing.

A word on this clone: Its specificity is not known.

The sequence was collected from a boy younger than 18 who was a control in a study of pediatric ulcerative colitis. The chain carries TRBV28 and TRBJ2-5; possibly TRBD1 for D (7 bases). The sequenced sample was gut tissue. CDR3 in DNA: TGTGCCAGCAGTCCCGGGGGTGAGGGGGCGCAAGAGACCCAGTACTTC. Its translation: CASSPGGEGAQETQYF.